Below are 10 T cell receptor beta chains sequenced from a single sample in a study of T cells after yellow fever vaccination. One entry per CDR3 protein results from TCRdb running MiXCR on the 5' RACE reads. The data hold a few hundred thousand distinct CDR3 sequences, with approximately 4.5% observed a single time. The starting material was PBMCs, obtained 15 days after the yellow fever booster vaccination. The receptors stem from a man younger than 35 who received the YFV17D yellow fever vaccine.

This clonotype was detected ten times or more. The chain links TRBV29-1 to TRBJ1-1; no clear D gene. This CDR3 has 14 residues. The germline V and J ends were trimmed by 1 base and 0 bases, with 9 bases remaining between them. Per germline, CDR1 SQVTM and CDR2 ANQGSEA. CDR3 coding DNA: TGCAGCGTTGAAGCGAGAAAATTGAACACTGAAGCTTTCTTT. Protein: CSVEARKLNTEAFF. The whole variable domain, filled in from reference TRBV29-1 and TRBJ1-1, reads SAVISQKPSRDICQRGTSLTIQCQVDSQVTMMFWYRQQPGQSLTLIATANQGSEATYESGFVIDKFPISRPNLTFSTLTVSNMSPEDSSIYLCSVEARKLNTEAFFGQGTRLTVV.

This clonotype came up many times. The chain employs TRBV9 and TRBJ2-7, with a weak D call TRBD1 (6 bases). Trimming took 4 bases from V and 0 from J, leaving 11 bases between them. This CDR3 region has 14 residues. In germline, CDR1 is SGDLS, CDR2 YYNGEE. The CDR3 spells CASSPGTSSYEQYF. CDR3 nucleotide sequence: TGTGCCAGCAGCCCCGGGACATCCTCCTACGAGCAGTACTTC.

This clonotype was seen repeatedly, ten times or more. The chain is built from TRBV24-1 and TRBJ1-5; no reliable D call. The V end lost 7 bases, the J end lost 6 bases, and 6 bases lay between the germline ends. Per germline, CDR1 KGHDR and CDR2 SFDVKD. The CDR3 sequence is 11 residues long. The CDR3 coding sequence is TGTGCCACCAGGAACACTCAGCCCCAGCATTTT. Amino acid sequence: CATRNTQPQHF.

This clonotype was seen repeatedly, ten times or more. This chain's CDR3 is CASSQGSDTEAFF. The CDR3 DNA reads as TGCGCCAGCAGCCAAGGTTCGGACACTGAAGCTTTCTTT. The chain links TRBV4-3 to TRBJ1-1; D is undetermined. The germline V gene encodes CDR1 LGHNA and CDR2 YSLEER. This CDR3 comprises 13 residues. V was cut by 1 base and J by 3 bases, with 6 bases left in between.

The V call is TRBV6-5, the J call TRBJ2-7, with 8 bases identical to TRBD2. V shed 6 bases, J shed 2 bases, and the junction held 3 bases outside the gene matches. This CDR3 is 13 amino acids long. Looked up from germline, CDR1 is MNHEY and CDR2 is SVGAGI. CDR3 bases: TGTGCCAGCAGAAAGCGGGGGACCTACGAGCAGTACTTC. Translation: CASRKRGTYEQYF.

This clonotype was observed many times. V usage is TRBV7-2 and J usage is TRBJ2-7; tentatively, D is TRBD2 (5 bases). The CDR3 has 14 residues. The V end was cut by 4 bases, the J end by 4 bases, with 14 bases between. In germline, CDR1 is SGHTA, CDR2 FQGNSA. CDR3 residues: CASSYRPRGYEQYF. The CDR3 coding sequence is TGTGCCAGCAGCTATAGGCCCCGGGGTTACGAGCAGTACTTC.

V gene TRBV12-3 or TRBV12-4 combines with J gene TRBJ2-7; tentative D call: TRBD2 (5 bases). The CDR3 is 14 residues long. Trimming removed 7 bases at V and 2 bases at J, with 15 bases between. CDR3 coding DNA: TGTGCCAGCAATGTTGGTGGACTCGCCTACGAGCAGTACTTC. Translated, it gives CASNVGGLAYEQYF.

This sequence joins TRBV18 and TRBJ1-5, with 7 bases identical to TRBD1. Per the germline V gene, CDR1 is KGHSH and CDR2 is LQKENI. V trimming: 4 bases; J trimming: 9 bases; junction bases outside the gene matches: 9. The CDR3 consists of 14 residues. CDR3 sequence reads: CASSRTGRERPQHF. DNA for the CDR3: TGTGCCAGCTCACGGACAGGCAGAGAACGGCCCCAGCATTTT.

This clonotype came up many times. This chain links TRBV5-1 with TRBJ2-2; 10 bases line up with TRBD1. V trimming: 6 bases; J trimming: 3 bases; junction bases outside the gene matches: 14. Per the germline V gene, CDR1 is SGHRS and CDR2 is YFSETQ. The CDR3 runs to 18 residues. Written as DNA, the CDR3 is TGCGCCAGCACCCGTGCCCCAACCGGGACAGGGGACACCGGGGAGCTGTTTTTT. Translated: CASTRAPTGTGDTGELFF.

This chain joins TRBV5-1 and TRBJ1-2; D might be TRBD1 (6 bases). V dropped 2 bases and J dropped 7 bases, with 9 bases sitting between them. The CDR3 spans 12 residues. Germline V CDR1 and CDR2: SGHRS, YFSETQ. CDR3 sequence reads: CASSFTGLGYTF. In nucleotides, the CDR3 is TGCGCCAGCAGCTTCACAGGGCTTGGCTACACCTTC.